This T cell receptor beta chain was found in a study of early T cells in non-severe SARS-CoV-2 infection. Per the germline V gene, CDR1 is SGHNT and CDR2 is YYREEE (reference sequence). Trimming removed 4 bases at V and 2 bases at J, with 7 bases between. The CDR3 totals 13 residues. TCRdb processed the 5' RACE reads anew with MiXCR; each CDR3 protein has one entry. The table has 76,000 or so distinct CDR3 sequences, about 10% seen once. The sequencing sample was made of whole blood. This TCR was recovered from an adult who was a healthcare worker with PCR-confirmed SARS-CoV-2 infection or an uninfected control (not recorded which). The V call is TRBV5-4, the J call TRBJ2-1; no firm D call. This chain's CDR3 is CASSLRPYNEQFF. As DNA, the CDR3 is TGTGCCAGCAGCCTTCGACCCTACAATGAGCAGTTCTTC.